This T cell receptor beta chain comes out of a study of molecular identifiers for immune sequencing clone quantification. V lost 4 bases, J lost 2 bases, and 8 bases stayed unmatched. The CDR3 totals 17 residues. Germline V lookup: CDR1 SGHTA, CDR2 FQGNSA. TCRdb re-analysed the PCR reads in MiXCR, keeping a single row per CDR3 protein. The sample yields some 580,000 distinct CDR3 sequences, 25% seen once. There are many counts of this clonotype. Sequenced material: naive CD8+ T cells from blood, with Jurkat cell RNA spiked in. The subset is: FACS-sorted CD8+CD4-CCR7+CD45RA+ naive T cells. This chain uses TRBV7-2 with TRBJ2-4; 10 bases are shared with TRBD2. The TCR was taken from a human donor in good health. Some libraries in this study had Jurkat cell RNA spiked in. CDR3 sequence (DNA): TGTGCCAGCAGCTGGCTAGCGGGAGAGGGGTCCAAAAACATTCAGTACTTC. As protein: CASSWLAGEGSKNIQYF.